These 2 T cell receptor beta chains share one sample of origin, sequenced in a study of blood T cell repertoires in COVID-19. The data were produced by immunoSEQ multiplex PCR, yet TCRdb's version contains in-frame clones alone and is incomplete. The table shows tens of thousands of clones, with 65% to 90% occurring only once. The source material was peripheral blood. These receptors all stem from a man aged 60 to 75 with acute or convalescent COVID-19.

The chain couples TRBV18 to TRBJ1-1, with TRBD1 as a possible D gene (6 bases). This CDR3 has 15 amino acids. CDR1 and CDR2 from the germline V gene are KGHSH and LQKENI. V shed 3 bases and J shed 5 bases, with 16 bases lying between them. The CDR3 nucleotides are TGTGCCAGCTCACCCCGGGGGGCGCCTGGTACTGAAGCTTTCTTT. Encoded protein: CASSPRGAPGTEAFF. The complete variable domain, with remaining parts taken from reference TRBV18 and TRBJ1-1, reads NAGVMQNPRHLVRRRGQEARLRCSPMKGHSHVYWYRQLPEEGLKFMVYLQKENIIDESGMPKERFSAEFPKEGPSILRIQQVVRGDSAAYFCASSPRGAPGTEAFFGQGTRLTVV.

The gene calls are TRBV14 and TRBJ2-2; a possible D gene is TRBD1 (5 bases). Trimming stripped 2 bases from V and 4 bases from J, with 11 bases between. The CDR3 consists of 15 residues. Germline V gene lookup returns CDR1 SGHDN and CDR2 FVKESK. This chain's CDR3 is CASSQRGTGTGELFF. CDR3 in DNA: TGTGCCAGCAGCCAAAGGGGTACGGGCACCGGGGAGCTGTTTTTT.